These T cell receptor beta chains were read from a single sample in a study of blood T cell repertoires in COVID-19. Generated by immunoSEQ multiplex PCR, the TCRdb table keeps only in-frame clones and is missing some. The sample lists about 300,000 clones; 65% to 85% were seen once. Sequencing used peripheral blood. The receptors here all came from a woman aged 50 to 60 with acute or convalescent COVID-19. CDR3s include the opening cysteine and the closing phenylalanine or tryptophan. D genes are given only for firm matches. Only some rows state a clone size, as once, few, many or a class for expanded clones.

V gene	D gene	clone size	J gene	CDR3 protein	CDR3 DNA
TRBV10-1	TRBD1	NA	TRBJ1-1	CASSESAGGTEAFF	TGCGCCAGCAGTGAGTCCGCAGGGGGCACTGAAGCTTTCTTT
TRBV2	NA	NA	TRBJ2-3	CASSTGYSTDTQYF	TGTGCCAGCAGTACGGGGTACAGCACAGATACGCAGTATTTT
TRBV19	NA	NA	TRBJ1-2	CASSIGAGTHYGYTF	TGTGCCAGTAGTATAGGGGCCGGAACTCACTATGGCTACACCTTC
TRBV7-2	NA	once	TRBJ1-6	CASGRTVSNSPLHF	TGTGCCAGCGGAAGAACAGTTTCCAATTCACCCCTCCACTTT
TRBV5-1	NA	once	TRBJ1-2	CASSLGAPTYGYTF	TGCGCCAGCAGCTTGGGGGCCCCAACCTATGGCTACACCTTC
TRBV7-9	NA	once	TRBJ1-5	CASSPGSNQPQHF	TGTGCCAGCAGCCCGGGAAGTAATCAGCCCCAGCATTTT
TRBV18	TRBD2	NA	TRBJ2-1	CASFPGGSYNEQFF	TGTGCCAGCTTCCCCGGGGGGAGCTACAATGAGCAGTTCTTC
TRBV2	TRBD1	NA	TRBJ1-1	CASLRQGYMNTEAFF	TGTGCCAGCTTGAGACAGGGATACATGAACACTGAAGCTTTCTTT
TRBV21-1	NA	NA	TRBJ1-3	CASGFGLFMVYSGNTIYF	TGTGCCAGCGGGTTTGGACTTTTTATGGTCTACTCTGGAAACACCATATATTTT
TRBV27	TRBD1	NA	TRBJ2-1	CATHQGDKRNEQFF	TGTGCCACCCATCAGGGGGATAAAAGAAATGAGCAGTTCTTC
TRBV5-6	NA	few	TRBJ2-3	CASSGTGLAEADTQYF	TGTGCCAGCAGCGGAACGGGACTCGCTGAAGCAGATACGCAGTATTTT
TRBV5-4	NA	NA	TRBJ2-1	CASSRQGFTSGHNEQFF	TGTGCCAGCAGCCGACAGGGCTTCACTAGCGGCCACAATGAGCAGTTCTTC
TRBV6-2/TRBV6-3	TRBD2	NA	TRBJ2-3	CASSPRAVAGGTDTQYF	TGTGCCAGCAGCCCTCGGGCGGTAGCGGGAGGGACAGATACGCAGTATTTT
TRBV9	TRBD2	NA	TRBJ2-1	CASSVAWIGGDEQFF	TGTGCCAGCAGCGTAGCATGGATCGGGGGGGATGAGCAGTTCTTC
TRBV6-5	TRBD1	NA	TRBJ1-1	CASSQDRGTEAFF	TGTGCCAGCAGCCAGGACAGGGGGACTGAAGCTTTCTTT
TRBV5-1	TRBD1	once	TRBJ1-4	CASSLTGDAHEKLFF	TGCGCCAGCAGCCTAACAGGGGACGCTCATGAAAAACTGTTTTTT
TRBV7-9	NA	few	TRBJ2-5	CASSEGGGYQETQYF	TGTGCCAGCAGCGAGGGGGGAGGGTATCAAGAGACCCAGTACTTC
TRBV5-5	TRBD2	NA	TRBJ2-3	CASSLGGLAASTDTQYF	TGTGCCAGCAGCTTGGGCGGGCTAGCGGCTAGCACAGATACGCAGTATTTT
TRBV12-3/TRBV12-4	NA	NA	TRBJ2-3	CASSLGPSDTQYF	TGTGCCAGCAGTTTGGGGCCTTCAGATACGCAGTATTTT
TRBV12-5	TRBD1	once	TRBJ1-1	CASGLAYIFPGQAQNTEAFF	TGTGCTAGTGGTTTGGCCTATATTTTTCCGGGACAGGCGCAGAACACTGAAGCTTTCTTT
TRBV3-1/TRBV3-2	NA	NA	TRBJ1-2	CASSQARDAVDGYTF	TGTGCCAGCAGCCAAGCTCGGGATGCAGTGGATGGCTACACCTTC
TRBV19	TRBD1	NA	TRBJ1-2	CASSIEATGAVRGYTF	TGTGCCAGTAGTATAGAGGCGACAGGGGCTGTGCGTGGCTACACCTTC
TRBV7-9	NA	NA	TRBJ1-1	CASSLAVRGGATEAFF	TGTGCCAGCAGCTTAGCTGTTAGGGGTGGGGCCACTGAAGCTTTCTTT
TRBV7-2	NA	NA	TRBJ2-5	CASSFFSEETQYF	TGTGCCAGCAGCTTCTTCTCGGAAGAGACCCAGTACTTC
TRBV7-2	TRBD1	NA	TRBJ1-3	CASSLDRGAGNTIYF	TGTGCCAGCAGCTTAGACAGGGGAGCGGGAAACACCATATATTTT
TRBV20-1	NA	NA	TRBJ2-1	CSARRAGEQFF	TGCAGTGCCAGGAGAGCAGGGGAGCAGTTCTTC
TRBV21-1	NA	NA	TRBJ2-5	CASSKRGASGREETQYF	TGTGCCAGCAGCAAAAGGGGCGCTAGCGGGAGGGAAGAGACCCAGTACTTC
TRBV24-1	NA	NA	TRBJ2-2	CATSDPGFNTGELFF	TGTGCCACCAGTGATCCAGGGTTCAACACCGGGGAGCTGTTTTTT
TRBV9	NA	NA	TRBJ1-6	CASSSSSSYNSPLHF	TGTGCCAGCAGCTCTTCGAGCTCCTATAATTCACCCCTCCACTTT
TRBV24-1	NA	NA	TRBJ2-5	CATSDPLDGNGETQYF	TGTGCCACCAGTGATCCCCTGGACGGGAATGGAGAGACCCAGTACTTC
TRBV7-2	NA	NA	TRBJ2-2	CASSIRVGVGVGGELFF	TGTGCCAGCAGCATCAGGGTTGGGGTTGGTGTCGGCGGGGAGCTGTTTTTT
TRBV7-9	NA	NA	TRBJ1-1	CASSLEVEGTVAFF	TGTGCCAGCAGCTTAGAAGTGGAAGGGACTGTAGCTTTCTTT
TRBV2	TRBD2	NA	TRBJ2-1	CASTAVAGGNEQFF	TGTGCCAGCACGGCGGTAGCGGGGGGCAATGAGCAGTTCTTC
TRBV18	NA	NA	TRBJ2-5	CASSPGAQETQYF	TGTGCCAGCTCACCGGGGGCCCAAGAGACCCAGTACTTC
TRBV11-2	NA	NA	TRBJ2-6	CASSFWASGPGANVLTF	TGTGCCAGCAGCTTTTGGGCCAGTGGTCCTGGGGCCAACGTCCTGACTTTC
TRBV18	TRBD1	NA	TRBJ2-7	CASSLNRGTYEQYF	TGTGCCAGCTCCCTTAACAGGGGCACCTACGAGCAGTACTTC
TRBV7-9	TRBD1	NA	TRBJ1-1	CASSLAQGVNTEAFF	TGTGCCAGCAGCTTAGCGCAGGGGGTGAACACTGAAGCTTTCTTT
TRBV3-1/TRBV3-2	TRBD1	few	TRBJ1-2	CASSRTGTGGYGYTF	TGTGCCAGCAGCCGAACCGGGACAGGGGGTTATGGCTACACCTTC
TRBV28	TRBD1	NA	TRBJ1-2	CASSIPRGLGYGYTF	TGTGCCAGCAGTATCCCCAGGGGGCTCGGCTATGGCTACACCTTC
TRBV5-1	NA	NA	TRBJ1-4	CASSTGTTNEKLFF	TGCGCCAGCAGTACAGGGACCACTAATGAAAAACTGTTTTTT
TRBV6-6	TRBD1	NA	TRBJ1-4	CASSLRTGLVFF	TGTGCCAGCAGTTTGCGGACAGGGCTTGTGTTTTTT
TRBV6-1	NA	NA	TRBJ1-2	CASSERGYGYTF	TGTGCCAGCAGTGAGAGGGGGTATGGCTACACCTTC